A selection of T cell receptor beta chains follows, all from one sample in a study of blood T cell repertoires in COVID-19. TCRdb's table, derived via immunoSEQ multiplex PCR, lists solely in-frame clones and lacks some. The table lists 85,000 to 100,000 clones, roughly 85% of them singletons, with about 17% in the top ten. The sequencing sample was made of peripheral blood. These receptor sequences come from a woman aged 55 to 70 with COVID-19, enrolled during active disease. Each CDR3 is given with its conserved first and last residue. A D gene is named only where the DNA matches it firmly. Some rows mark clone size as missing; the rest say once, few, many or name a class of expanded clone.

>once|TRBV29-1|.|TRBJ1-5
CSVGGASGPQHF
TGCAGCGTTGGCGGGGCCTCAGGGCCCCAGCATTTT
>.|TRBV29-1|.|TRBJ2-2
CSVGLGPNGELFF
TGCAGCGTTGGCCTGGGGCCGAACGGGGAGCTGTTTTTT
>.|TRBV9|TRBD1|TRBJ2-7
CASSVAAGGLSYEQYF
TGTGCCAGCAGCGTAGCCGCAGGGGGCTTGTCCTACGAGCAGTACTTC
>.|TRBV5-6|TRBD1|TRBJ1-2
CASSTAPQGSEYGYTF
TGTGCCAGCAGCACGGCACCACAGGGGTCCGAATATGGCTACACCTTC
>.|TRBV11-2|.|TRBJ1-6
CASSLEPGVRSPLHF
TGTGCCAGCAGCTTGGAGCCCGGGGTTCGGTCACCCCTCCACTTT
>.|TRBV11-2|.|TRBJ1-6
CASSDEGNSPLHF
TGTGCCAGCAGCGACGAGGGAAACTCACCCCTCCACTTT
>.|TRBV5-4|TRBD1|TRBJ1-2
CASSQPDAAGGVKGYTF
TGTGCCAGCAGTCAACCGGACGCGGCAGGGGGCGTGAAAGGCTACACCTTC
>few|TRBV6-2/TRBV6-3|.|TRBJ1-5
CASSFSLPQAQHF
TGTGCCAGCAGTTTCTCCCTCCCTCAGGCCCAGCATTTT
>.|TRBV4-2|.|TRBJ1-2
CASSQDADYGYTF
TGTGCCAGCAGCCAAGATGCGGACTATGGCTACACCTTC
>.|TRBV18|.|TRBJ2-3
CASSPALWTDELTDTQYF
TGTGCCAGCTCCCCCGCCCTCTGGACAGACGAACTCACAGATACGCAGTATTTT
>.|TRBV7-9|TRBD1|TRBJ1-1
CASSFWDSRNTEAFF
TGTGCCAGCAGCTTCTGGGACAGCCGGAACACTGAAGCTTTCTTT
>.|TRBV27|.|TRBJ1-2
CASSYVRDLGGYGYTF
TGTGCCAGCAGTTACGTCAGGGACCTAGGGGGCTATGGCTACACCTTC
>.|TRBV12-3/TRBV12-4|TRBD1|TRBJ2-1
CASSWTGLFEQFF
TGTGCCAGCAGTTGGACAGGGTTGTTTGAGCAGTTCTTC
>once|TRBV6-5|TRBD1|TRBJ2-7
CASSPTGTGVYEQYF
TGTGCCAGCAGTCCCACCGGGACAGGGGTTTACGAGCAGTACTTC
>.|TRBV2|.|TRBJ2-1
CASRRGNEQFF
TGTGCCAGCAGGCGGGGCAATGAGCAGTTCTTC
>.|TRBV30|TRBD2|TRBJ2-1
CAWRGGGTSRYDEQFF
TGTGCCTGGAGGGGCGGCGGGACTAGTAGGTACGATGAGCAGTTCTTC
>.|TRBV5-1|.|TRBJ1-1
CASSFLGRDTEAFF
TGCGCCAGCAGCTTCCTTGGCCGGGACACTGAAGCTTTCTTT